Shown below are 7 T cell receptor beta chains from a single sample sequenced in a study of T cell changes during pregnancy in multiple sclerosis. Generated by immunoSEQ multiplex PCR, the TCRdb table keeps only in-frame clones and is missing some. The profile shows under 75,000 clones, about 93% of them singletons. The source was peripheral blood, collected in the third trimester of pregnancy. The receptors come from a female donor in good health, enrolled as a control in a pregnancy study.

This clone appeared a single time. CDR3 DNA: TGTGCCAGCAGCGTAGGTAATAGCGCGTACTACGAGCAGTACTTC. Protein product: CASSVGNSAYYEQYF. This sequence joins TRBV9 and TRBJ2-7; D may be TRBD2 (5 bases). This CDR3 comprises 15 residues. Germline V CDR1 and CDR2: SGDLS, YYNGEE. The V gene lost 0 bases and the J gene lost 3 bases, with 13 bases spanning the gap.

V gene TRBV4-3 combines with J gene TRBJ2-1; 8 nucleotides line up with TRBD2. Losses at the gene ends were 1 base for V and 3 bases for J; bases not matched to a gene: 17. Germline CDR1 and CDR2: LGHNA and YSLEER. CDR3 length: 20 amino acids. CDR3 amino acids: CASSQASWVAAGADYNEQFF. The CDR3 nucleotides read TGCGCCAGCAGCCAAGCTTCGTGGGTGGCAGCGGGAGCGGACTACAATGAGCAGTTCTTC.

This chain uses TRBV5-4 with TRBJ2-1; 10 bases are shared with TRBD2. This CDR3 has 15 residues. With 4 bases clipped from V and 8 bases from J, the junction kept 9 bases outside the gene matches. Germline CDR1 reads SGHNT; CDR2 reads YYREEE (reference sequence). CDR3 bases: TGTGCCAGCAGCCCTACTAGCGGGATTTCCCATGAGCAGTTCTTC. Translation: CASSPTSGISHEQFF.

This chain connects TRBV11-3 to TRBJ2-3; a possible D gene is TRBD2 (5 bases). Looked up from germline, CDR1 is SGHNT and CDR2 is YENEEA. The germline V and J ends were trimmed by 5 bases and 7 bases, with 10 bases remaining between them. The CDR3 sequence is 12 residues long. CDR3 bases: TGTGCCAGCAGCAGGACGGGGTATACGCAGTATTTT. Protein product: CASSRTGYTQYF.

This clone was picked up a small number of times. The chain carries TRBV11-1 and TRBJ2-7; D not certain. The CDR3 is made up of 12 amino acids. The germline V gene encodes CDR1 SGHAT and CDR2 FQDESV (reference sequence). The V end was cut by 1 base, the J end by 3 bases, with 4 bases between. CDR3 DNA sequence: TGTGCCAGCAGCTTAGTCAGCTACGAGCAGTACTTC. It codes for CASSLVSYEQYF.

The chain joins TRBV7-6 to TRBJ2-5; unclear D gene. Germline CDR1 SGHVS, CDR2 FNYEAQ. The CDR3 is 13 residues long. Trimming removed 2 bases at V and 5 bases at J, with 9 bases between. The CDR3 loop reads CASSLQVWETQYF. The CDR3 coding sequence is TGTGCCAGCAGCTTACAGGTTTGGGAGACCCAGTACTTC.

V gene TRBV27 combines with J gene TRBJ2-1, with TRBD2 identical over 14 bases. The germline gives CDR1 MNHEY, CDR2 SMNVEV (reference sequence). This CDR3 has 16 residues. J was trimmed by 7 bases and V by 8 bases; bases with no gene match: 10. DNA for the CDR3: TGTGCCAGCCGGCTAGGGACTAGCGGGAGCGCAAATGAGCAGTTCTTC. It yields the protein CASRLGTSGSANEQFF.